This is a list of T cell receptor beta chains from one sample in a study of metastatic and nonmetastatic thyroid tumors. Using MiXCR, TCRdb reanalyzed the PCR reads. The sample has approximately 37,000 clones; under 25% are singletons. The specimen sequenced was tumor tissue. The source is a male donor with papillary thyroid cancer or a benign thyroid nodule (not recorded which). Some clones in this sample may be carry-over from other donors' samples. Both conserved end residues are part of each CDR3. D genes are given only for firm matches. Clone sizes are given selectively: once, few, many, or a class where the clone is expanded.

>TRBV7-2|many|.|TRBJ1-2
TGTGCCAGCAGCCCGAGGGGGGGTTCCTTCAATGGCTACACCTTC
CASSPRGGSFNGYTF
>TRBV7-2|many|.|TRBJ1-2
TGTGCCAGCAGCTTCGGCACTTCTAACTATGGCTACACCTTC
CASSFGTSNYGYTF
>TRBV9|many|TRBD2|TRBJ2-5
TGTGCCAGCAGCGGAGCCTCGGGACTAGCGGGACAAGGTACCCAGTACTTC
CASSGASGLAGQGTQYF
>TRBV28|many|.|TRBJ1-5
TGTGCCAGCCGGGGGGAGGCGACCGGGACTGTTCAGCCCCAGCATTTT
CASRGEATGTVQPQHF
>TRBV13|.|TRBD2|TRBJ2-3
TGTGCCATCAGCTACAGACTAGCGGGAGCGTCAGATACGCAGTATTTT
CAISYRLAGASDTQYF
>TRBV28|few|TRBD1|TRBJ2-6
TGTGCCAGCCATCCCACACAGGGGGCAGGGTCTGGGGCCAACGTCCTGACTTTC
CASHPTQGAGSGANVLTF
>TRBV20-1|.|.|TRBJ1-4
TGCAGTGCTAGAGATAGCCGGGACAATAATAATGAAAAACTGTTTTTT
CSARDSRDNNNEKLFF
>TRBV11-2|.|.|TRBJ1-6
TGTGCCAGCACCCTTAGGAGAACCTATAATTCACCCCTCCACTTT
CASTLRRTYNSPLHF
>TRBV11-2|many|.|TRBJ2-1
TGTGCCAGCAGCTTAGAGTACGGGAGCAACAATGAGCAGTTCTTC
CASSLEYGSNNEQFF
>TRBV11-1|.|.|TRBJ2-3
TGTGCCAGCAGCCACCGAGACAGGAAAGATACGCAGTATTTT
CASSHRDRKDTQYF
>TRBV20-1|many|.|TRBJ2-1
TGCAGTGCTAGGGATCGCCCAAATGAGCAGTTCTTC
CSARDRPNEQFF
>TRBV9|many|TRBD2|TRBJ2-1
TGTGCCAGCAGCGTAGGGCTAGCGGCCTACAATGAGCAGTTCTTC
CASSVGLAAYNEQFF
>TRBV6-1|medium-sized|.|TRBJ2-7
TGTGCCAGCAGCCGGACGGGTTACGAGCAGTACTTC
CASSRTGYEQYF
>TRBV6-4|few|.|TRBJ1-2
TGTGCCAGCAGTGACTCCTATGATGGGGGAAGAAACTATGGCTACACCTTC
CASSDSYDGGRNYGYTF
>TRBV12-3/TRBV12-4|many|TRBD1|TRBJ1-6
TGTGCCAGCAGTTTTGACAGGGTTTCACCCCTCCACTTT
CASSFDRVSPLHF
>TRBV27|few|.|TRBJ2-3
TGTGCCAGCAGGACTTCCGGGGGAAGGACGCAGTATTTT
CASRTSGGRTQYF
>TRBV20-1|many|.|TRBJ2-7
TGCAGTGCTAGAGATTTGACTAGGAGCTCCTACGAGCAGTACTTC
CSARDLTRSSYEQYF
>TRBV6-4|few|.|TRBJ2-1
TGTGCCAGCAGTCGGATAGGTGGTCACAATGAGCAGTTCTTC
CASSRIGGHNEQFF
>TRBV30|.|TRBD1|TRBJ1-6
TGTGCCTGGAGTGGACAGGGGGCCTATTCACCCCTCCACTTT
CAWSGQGAYSPLHF
>TRBV3-1|.|.|TRBJ2-7
TGTGCCAGCAGCCAAGATTCGGGGGAGTTGGTCTACGAGCAGTACTTC
CASSQDSGELVYEQYF
>TRBV6-1|.|.|TRBJ2-1
TGTGCCAGCAGTGAGGCCTGGGGACCTAATGAGCAGTTCTTC
CASSEAWGPNEQFF
>TRBV7-9|many|.|TRBJ2-1
TGTGCCAGCAGCTTAGAACTACAAACTACCTCGCAGTTCTTC
CASSLELQTTSQFF
>TRBV5-4|many|TRBD2|TRBJ2-1
TGTGCCAGCAGCTTGATTGCTCCTCGAACGGGAGGGCCTCGAGATGAGCAGTTCTTC
CASSLIAPRTGGPRDEQFF
>TRBV24-1|few|TRBD2|TRBJ2-2
TGTGCCACCAGTGCCCTAGCGGTGGGGCACACCGGGGAGCTGTTTTTT
CATSALAVGHTGELFF
>TRBV7-3|.|.|TRBJ1-5
TGTGCCAGCGGCGACGTCAAGCCGGCGCGTCCGGGACAAATGGATCAGCCCCAGCATTTT
CASGDVKPARPGQMDQPQHF
>TRBV20-1|many|.|TRBJ2-2
TGCAGTGCTAAGGCCCAAGCGTTAGTGAACACCGGGGAGCTGTTTTTT
CSAKAQALVNTGELFF